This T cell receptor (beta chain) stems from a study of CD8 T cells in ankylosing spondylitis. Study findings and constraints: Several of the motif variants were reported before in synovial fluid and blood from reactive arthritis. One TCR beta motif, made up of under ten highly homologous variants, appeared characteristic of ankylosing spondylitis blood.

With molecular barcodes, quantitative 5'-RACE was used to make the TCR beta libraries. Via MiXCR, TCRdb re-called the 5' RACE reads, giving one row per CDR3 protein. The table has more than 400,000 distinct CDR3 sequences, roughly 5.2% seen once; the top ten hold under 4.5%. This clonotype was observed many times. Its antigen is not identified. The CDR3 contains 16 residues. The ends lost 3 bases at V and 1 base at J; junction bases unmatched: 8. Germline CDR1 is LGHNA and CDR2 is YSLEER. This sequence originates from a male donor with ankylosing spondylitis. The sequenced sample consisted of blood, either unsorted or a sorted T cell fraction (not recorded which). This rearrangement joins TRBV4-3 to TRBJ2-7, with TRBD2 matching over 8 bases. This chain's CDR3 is CASSHPTGTRSYEQYF. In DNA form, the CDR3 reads TGCGCCAGCAGCCACCCTACCGGGACTAGGTCCTACGAGCAGTACTTC.